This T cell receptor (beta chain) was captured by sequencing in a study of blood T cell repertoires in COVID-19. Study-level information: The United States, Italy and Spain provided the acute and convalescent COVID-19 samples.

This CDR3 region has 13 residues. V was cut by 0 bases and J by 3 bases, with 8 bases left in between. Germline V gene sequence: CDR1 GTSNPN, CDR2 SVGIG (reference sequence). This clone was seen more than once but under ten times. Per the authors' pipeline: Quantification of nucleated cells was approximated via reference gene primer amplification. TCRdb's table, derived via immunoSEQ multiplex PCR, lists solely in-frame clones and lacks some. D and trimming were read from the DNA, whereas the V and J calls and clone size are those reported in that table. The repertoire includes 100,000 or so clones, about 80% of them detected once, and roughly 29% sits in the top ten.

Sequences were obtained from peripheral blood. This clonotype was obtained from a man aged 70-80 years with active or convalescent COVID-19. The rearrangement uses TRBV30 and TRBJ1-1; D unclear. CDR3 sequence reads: CAWSVWYYTEAFF. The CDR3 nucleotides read TGTGCCTGGAGTGTATGGTACTACACTGAAGCTTTCTTT.